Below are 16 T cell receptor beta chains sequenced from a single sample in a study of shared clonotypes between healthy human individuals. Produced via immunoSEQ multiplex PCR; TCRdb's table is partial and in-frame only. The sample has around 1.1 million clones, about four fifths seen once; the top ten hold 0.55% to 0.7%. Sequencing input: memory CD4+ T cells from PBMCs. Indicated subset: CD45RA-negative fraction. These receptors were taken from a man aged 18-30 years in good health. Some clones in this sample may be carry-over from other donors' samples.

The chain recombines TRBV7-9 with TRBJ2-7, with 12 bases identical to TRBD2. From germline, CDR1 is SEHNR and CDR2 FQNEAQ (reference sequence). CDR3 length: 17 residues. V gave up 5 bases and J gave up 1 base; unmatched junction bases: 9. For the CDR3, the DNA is TGTGCCAGCAGCCCGAGGGCTAGCGGGAGGGTATCCTACGAGCAGTACTTC. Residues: CASSPRASGRVSYEQYF.

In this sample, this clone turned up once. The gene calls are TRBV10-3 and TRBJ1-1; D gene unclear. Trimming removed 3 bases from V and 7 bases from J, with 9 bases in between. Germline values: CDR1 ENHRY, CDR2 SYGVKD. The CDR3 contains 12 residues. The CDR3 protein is CAISEPNGEAFF. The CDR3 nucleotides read TGTGCCATCAGTGAACCGAACGGTGAAGCTTTCTTT.

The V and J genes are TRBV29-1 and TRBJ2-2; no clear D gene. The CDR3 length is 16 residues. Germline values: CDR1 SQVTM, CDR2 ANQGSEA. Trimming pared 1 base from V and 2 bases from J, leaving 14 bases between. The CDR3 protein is CSVEGWEHVNTGELFF. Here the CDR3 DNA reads TGCAGCGTTGAAGGGTGGGAACACGTTAACACCGGGGAGCTGTTTTTT.

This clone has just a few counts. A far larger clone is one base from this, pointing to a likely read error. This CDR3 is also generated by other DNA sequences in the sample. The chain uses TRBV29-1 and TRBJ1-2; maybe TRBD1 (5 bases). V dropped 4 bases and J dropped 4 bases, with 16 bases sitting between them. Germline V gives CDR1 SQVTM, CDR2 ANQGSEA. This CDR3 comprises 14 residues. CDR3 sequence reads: CSVAGTGGGYGYTF. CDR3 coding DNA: TGCAGCGTTGCCGGGACGGGGGGAGGCTATGGCTACACCTTC.

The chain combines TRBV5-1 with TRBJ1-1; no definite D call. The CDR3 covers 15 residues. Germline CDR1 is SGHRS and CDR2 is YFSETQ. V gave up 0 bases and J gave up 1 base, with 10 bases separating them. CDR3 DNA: TGCGCCAGCAGCTTGGCCGGTAGGAGGAACACTGAAGCTTTCTTT. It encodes CASSLAGRRNTEAFF.

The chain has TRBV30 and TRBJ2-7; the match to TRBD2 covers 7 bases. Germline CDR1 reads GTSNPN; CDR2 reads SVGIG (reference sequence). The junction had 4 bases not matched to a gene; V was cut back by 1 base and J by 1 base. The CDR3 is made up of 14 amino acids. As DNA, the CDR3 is TGTGCCTGGAGTGCAATAGCGGGTTCCTACGAGCAGTACTTC. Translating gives CAWSAIAGSYEQYF.

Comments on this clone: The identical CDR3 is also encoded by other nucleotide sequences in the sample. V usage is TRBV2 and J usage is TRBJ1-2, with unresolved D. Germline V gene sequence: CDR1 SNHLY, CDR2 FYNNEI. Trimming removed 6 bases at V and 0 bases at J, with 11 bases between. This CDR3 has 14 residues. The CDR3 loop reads CASSQRTANYGYTF. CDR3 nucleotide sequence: TGTGCCAGCAGCCAACGGACGGCTAACTATGGCTACACCTTC.

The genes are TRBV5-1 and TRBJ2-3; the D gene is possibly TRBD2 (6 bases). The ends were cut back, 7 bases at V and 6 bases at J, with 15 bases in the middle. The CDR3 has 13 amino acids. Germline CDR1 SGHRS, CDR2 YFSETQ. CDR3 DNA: TGCGCCAGCCGCCTCGGGGGAGCGGATACGCAGTATTTT. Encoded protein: CASRLGGADTQYF.

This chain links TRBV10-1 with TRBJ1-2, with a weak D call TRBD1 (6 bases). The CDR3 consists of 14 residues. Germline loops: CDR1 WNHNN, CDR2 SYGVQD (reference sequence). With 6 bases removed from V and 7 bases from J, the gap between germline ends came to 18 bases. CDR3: CASRLNRVRCGYTF. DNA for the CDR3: TGCGCCAGCAGGCTAAACAGGGTAAGGTGTGGCTACACCTTC.

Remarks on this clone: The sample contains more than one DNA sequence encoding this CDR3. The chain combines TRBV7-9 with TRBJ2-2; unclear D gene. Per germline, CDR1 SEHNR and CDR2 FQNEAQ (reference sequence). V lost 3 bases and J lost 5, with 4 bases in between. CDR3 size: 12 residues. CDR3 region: CASSFSTGELFF. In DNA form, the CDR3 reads TGTGCCAGCAGCTTTAGTACCGGGGAGCTGTTTTTT.

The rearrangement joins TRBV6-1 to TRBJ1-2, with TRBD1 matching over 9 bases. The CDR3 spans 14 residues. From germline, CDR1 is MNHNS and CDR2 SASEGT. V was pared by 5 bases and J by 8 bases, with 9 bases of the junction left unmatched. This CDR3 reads CASSSQQGARGYTF. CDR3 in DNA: TGTGCCAGCAGTTCTCAACAGGGGGCGCGGGGCTACACCTTC.

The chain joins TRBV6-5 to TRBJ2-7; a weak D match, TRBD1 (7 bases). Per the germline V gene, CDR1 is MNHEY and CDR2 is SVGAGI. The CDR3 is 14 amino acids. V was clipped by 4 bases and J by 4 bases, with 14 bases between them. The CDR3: CASSSPGGSYEQYF. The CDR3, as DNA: TGTGCCAGCAGTTCCCCAGGGGGGTCATACGAGCAGTACTTC.

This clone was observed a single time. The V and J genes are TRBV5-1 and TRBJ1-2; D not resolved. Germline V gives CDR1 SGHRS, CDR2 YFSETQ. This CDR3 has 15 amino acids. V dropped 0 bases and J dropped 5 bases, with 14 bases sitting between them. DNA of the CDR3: TGCGCCAGCAGCTTGGGCCCCGCGACCATTTATGGCTACACCTTC. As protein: CASSLGPATIYGYTF.

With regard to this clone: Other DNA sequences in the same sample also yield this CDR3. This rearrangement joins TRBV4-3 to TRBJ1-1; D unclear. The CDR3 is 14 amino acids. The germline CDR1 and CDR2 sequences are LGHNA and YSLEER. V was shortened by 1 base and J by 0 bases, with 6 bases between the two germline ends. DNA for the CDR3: TGCGCCAGCAGCCAAGGACGGGTGAACACTGAAGCTTTCTTT. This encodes CASSQGRVNTEAFF.

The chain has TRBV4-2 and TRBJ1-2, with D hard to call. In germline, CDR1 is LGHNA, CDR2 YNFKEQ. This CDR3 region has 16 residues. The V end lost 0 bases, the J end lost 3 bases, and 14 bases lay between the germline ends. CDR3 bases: TGTGCCAGCAGCCAAGATATGGGGTTCGGGGACTATGGCTACACCTTC. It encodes CASSQDMGFGDYGYTF.

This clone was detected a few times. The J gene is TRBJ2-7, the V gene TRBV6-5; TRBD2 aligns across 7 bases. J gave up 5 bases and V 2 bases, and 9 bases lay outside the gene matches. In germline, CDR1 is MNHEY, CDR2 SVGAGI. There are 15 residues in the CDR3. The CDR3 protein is CASSYPSGTIDEQYF. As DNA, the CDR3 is TGTGCCAGCAGTTACCCCTCCGGGACTATCGACGAGCAGTACTTC.